This TCR beta chain was recovered during a study of cytomegalovirus exposure and HLA in healthy donors. Study information: Early released data had roughly 81 million unique TCRs, all coming from HLA-typed donors.

In the PCR, 60 Vbeta and 13 Jbeta primers were used. Measured with immunoSEQ multiplex PCR; TCRdb has only the in-frame clones, and not every one. This sample carries about 130,000 clones, less than 80% of them seen once, and the ten largest clones take less than 5%. Each of the donors was a healthy bone marrow donor. This CDR3 is 15 amino acids long. Trimming shortened V by 2 bases and J by 5 bases, and 12 bases separated the two germline ends. Germline CDR1 and CDR2: KGHSH and LQKENI. Sequences were obtained from PBMCs. The chain carries TRBV18 and TRBJ2-2; tentative D call: TRBD1 (6 bases). The sequence was obtained from a middle-aged man in good health and CMV-seropositive. CDR3 coding DNA: TGTGCCAGCTCACCAAGGCAGGGGTTGACCGGGGAGCTGTTTTTT. Translating gives CASSPRQGLTGELFF.